This T cell receptor beta chain was sequenced in a study of blood T cell repertoires in COVID-19. Overall study context: Acute and convalescent COVID-19 samples came from the United States, Italy and Spain.

This clone was seen a few times. Per the original methods: Researchers report that nucleated cell counts were estimated from reference gene primer amplification. The table came from immunoSEQ multiplex PCR; TCRdb's copy has only in-frame clones and leaves some out. For V, J and clone size, that table is used; D and trimming come from the DNA. The sample yields around 200,000 clones, around 86% seen once. V was trimmed by 4 bases and J by 5 bases, leaving 8 bases between them. CDR1 LNHDA and CDR2 SQIVND come from the germline V gene (reference sequence). This CDR3 contains 12 residues. Sequencing input: peripheral blood. The V and J genes are TRBV19 and TRBJ1-1, with D maybe TRBD1 (5 bases). This receptor was obtained from a man aged 50 to 60 with acute or convalescent COVID-19. Written as DNA, the CDR3 is TGTGCCAGTAGTACCCAGGGTACTGAAGCTTTCTTT. The encoded protein is CASSTQGTEAFF.